These 9 T cell receptor beta chains were all obtained from the same sample, sequenced in a study of blood T cell repertoires in COVID-19. The repertoire was sequenced with immunoSEQ multiplex PCR; TCRdb's copy has only in-frame clones and lacks some. The data contain roughly 280,000 clones, approximately 91% of them singletons. Sequenced input: peripheral blood. The receptors originated from a woman in her 30s with COVID-19, enrolled during active disease.

This chain uses TRBV11-1 with TRBJ1-2, with TRBD1 as a possible D gene (5 bases). Germline V CDR1 and CDR2: SGHAT, FQDESV (reference sequence). The CDR3 sequence is 14 residues long. Trimming removed 5 bases at V and 3 bases at J, with 13 bases between. CDR3 nucleotides: TGTGCCAGCAGCCCTCAGGGTAATGACTATGGCTACACCTTC. Its protein product is CASSPQGNDYGYTF.

The chain joins TRBV10-3 to TRBJ1-1, with D maybe TRBD1 (5 bases). This CDR3 contains 14 residues. Per germline, CDR1 ENHRY and CDR2 SYGVKD. V lost 3 bases and J 11 bases, leaving 19 bases between the germline ends. In nucleotides, the CDR3 is TGTGCCATCAGTGACCCACGGGGGACTGCGACGGCTTTCTTT. This gives the protein CAISDPRGTATAFF.

The V call is TRBV29-1, the J call TRBJ1-4; a possible D gene is TRBD1 (5 bases). Trimming left V 4 bases short and J 8 bases short, with 14 bases between. The CDR3 totals 13 residues. The V gene's germline CDR1 is SQVTM and CDR2 ANQGSEA. CDR3 nucleotide sequence: TGCAGCGTTGGAGCAGGGCCCCGGGAAAAACTGTTTTTT. Its translation is CSVGAGPREKLFF.

This chain links TRBV24-1 with TRBJ2-1, with TRBD2 matching 12 bases. V shed 3 bases and J 9 bases; nucleotides not matched to a gene: 20. The CDR3 has 20 amino acids. Germline CDR1 reads KGHDR; CDR2 reads SFDVKD. CDR3 protein: CATSDTIPGLAGRYSGEQFF. The CDR3 DNA sequence: TGTGCCACCAGTGATACTATCCCGGGACTAGCGGGTAGGTACTCGGGTGAGCAGTTCTTC.

J is TRBJ1-1 and V is TRBV6-5, with 7 bases lining up with TRBD1. The trim removed 6 bases at V and 5 bases at J, leaving 9 bases unmatched. Germline V lookup: CDR1 MNHEY, CDR2 SVGAGI. CDR3 size: 14 residues. CDR3 sequence (DNA): TGTGCCAGCAGCTACGACAGGGTTCAAACTGAAGCTTTCTTT. Residues: CASSYDRVQTEAFF.

The chain couples TRBV23-1 to TRBJ1-5; possible D gene TRBD1, 6 bases. Being an ORF, TRBV23-1 has a function that is uncertain. The CDR3 totals 14 residues. Trimming removed 6 bases at V and 11 bases at J, with 20 bases between. CDR3 loop: CASSTVWGPLTQHF. The CDR3 nucleotides read TGCGCCAGCAGCACCGTCTGGGGGCCCCTCACCCAGCATTTT.

This chain uses TRBV30 with TRBJ2-1; 10 bases map to TRBD2. J was trimmed by 2 bases and V by 1 base; bases with no gene match: 11. CDR1 is GTSNPN and CDR2 is SVGIG in the germline V gene (reference sequence). The CDR3 is 18 amino acids. The CDR3 region has the DNA TGTGCCTGGAGTGGGGCACAGGTAGCGGGAGGAACCTACAATGAGCAGTTCTTC. Protein sequence: CAWSGAQVAGGTYNEQFF. Based on the CDR3 plus reference TRBV30 and TRBJ2-1, the full variable domain is SQTIHQWPATLVQPVGSPLSLECTVEGTSNPNLYWYRQAAGRGLQLLFYSVGIGQISSEVPQNLSASRPQDRQFILSSKKLLLSDSGFYLCAWSGAQVAGGTYNEQFFGPGTRLTVL.

The rearrangement uses TRBV28 and TRBJ1-5, with TRBD1 matching over 10 bases. With 5 bases clipped from V and 0 bases from J, the junction kept 16 bases outside the gene matches. CDR1 and CDR2 (germline): MDHEN, SYDVKM. The CDR3 has 20 amino acids. The CDR3 loop is CASSPSYGTGEGYSNQPQHF. CDR3 DNA: TGTGCCAGCAGTCCCTCATATGGGACAGGGGAGGGATATAGCAATCAGCCCCAGCATTTT.

The V call is TRBV5-6, the J call TRBJ1-1, with a possible D match to TRBD1 (6 bases). The CDR3 consists of 15 residues. V shed 4 bases and J shed 0 bases, with 13 bases lying between them. CDR1 is SGHDT, CDR2 YYEEEE, per germline. The chain's CDR3 is CASSGRDILNTEAFF. For the CDR3, the DNA is TGTGCCAGCAGCGGTCGGGACATTTTGAACACTGAAGCTTTCTTT.